Listed below are T cell receptor beta chains from one sample, sequenced in a study of metastatic and nonmetastatic thyroid tumors. TCRdb recomputed clones from the PCR reads via MiXCR. Among about 92,000 clones, 15% were seen once, and the ten largest hold 3.6%. The source material was blood. These receptors all come from a female donor with papillary thyroid cancer or a benign thyroid nodule (not recorded which). Some clones in this sample may be carry-over from other donors' samples. The CDR3 runs from the conserved cysteine through the conserved F or W. The D gene is left open where the match is weak. Some rows mark clone size as missing; the rest say once, few, many or name a class of expanded clone.

cdr3_aa	cdr3_nt	v_call	j_call	d_call	clone_size
CASSLNRLNTEAFF	TGTGCCAGCAGCTTGAACAGGTTGAACACTGAAGCTTTCTTT	TRBV7-9	TRBJ1-1	.	many
CATRSQGGGLTNYNEQFF	TGTGCCACCAGGTCCCAGGGGGGAGGACTCACTAACTACAATGAGCAGTTCTTC	TRBV19	TRBJ2-1	.	many
CASSQSQRGRGAFF	TGTGCCAGCAGCCAGAGTCAGCGAGGCCGGGGAGCTTTCTTT	TRBV6-1	TRBJ1-1	.	many
CSAREGGTEAFF	TGCAGTGCTAGAGAGGGGGGAACTGAAGCTTTCTTT	TRBV20-1	TRBJ1-1	.	many
CASSPRTQNTEAFF	TGTGCCAGCAGTCCCCGGACCCAGAACACTGAAGCTTTCTTT	TRBV6-2/TRBV6-3	TRBJ1-1	.	many
CSAEGLAGGPLEQFF	TGCAGTGCTGAGGGACTAGCGGGGGGACCATTGGAGCAGTTCTTC	TRBV20-1	TRBJ2-1	TRBD2	many
CASSPQVGRGGYGYTF	TGTGCCAGCAGCCCCCAAGTTGGAAGGGGCGGCTATGGCTACACCTTC	TRBV4-2	TRBJ1-2	.	many
CASSLMGRGGNSPLHF	TGTGCCAGCAGTTTAATGGGGAGGGGCGGCAATTCACCCCTCCACTTT	TRBV12-3/TRBV12-4	TRBJ1-6	.	many
CASSETGRETQYF	TGTGCCAGCAGTGAAACCGGCCGAGAGACCCAGTACTTC	TRBV6-1	TRBJ2-5	.	few
CASSQGTLGAGELFF	TGCGCCAGCAGCCAAGGGACCCTAGGGGCCGGGGAGCTGTTTTTT	TRBV5-1	TRBJ2-2	.	many
CTTSERGSNQPQHF	TGTACCACCAGTGAGCGGGGTAGCAATCAGCCCCAGCATTTT	TRBV24-1	TRBJ1-5	.	many
CAWSRHRSYEQYF	TGTGCCTGGAGCCGGCACCGCTCCTACGAGCAGTACTTC	TRBV30	TRBJ2-7	.	.
CASSSLDFIHF	TGTGCCAGCAGTTCCCTCGACTTTATACATTTT	TRBV28	TRBJ1-5	.	many
CSARVGGSTNYGYTF	TGCAGTGCTAGGGTGGGGGGATCCACTAACTATGGCTACACCTTC	TRBV20-1	TRBJ1-2	.	many
CASSPTGRLMNTEAFF	TGTGCCAGTAGTCCCACAGGGCGCTTAATGAACACTGAAGCTTTCTTT	TRBV19	TRBJ1-1	.	many
CASSFRGPNYCSTF	TGTGCCAGCAGTTTTCGGGGCCCTAACTATTGCTCCACCTTC	TRBV27	TRBJ1-2	.	.
CASSQISSGRDNEQFF	TGTGCCAGCAGTCAAATTTCTAGCGGGAGAGACAATGAGCAGTTCTTC	TRBV14	TRBJ2-1	TRBD2	many
CASIGTEGTDEQYF	TGTGCCAGCATCGGGACAGAGGGGACAGACGAGCAGTACTTC	TRBV9	TRBJ2-7	TRBD1	.
CSVEVPTGASYEQYF	TGCAGCGTTGAAGTGCCGACAGGGGCCTCCTACGAGCAGTACTTC	TRBV29-1	TRBJ2-7	TRBD1	many
CATRDRESETQYF	TGTGCCACCAGGGACAGGGAGAGTGAGACCCAGTACTTC	TRBV13	TRBJ2-5	TRBD1	.
CASAPAPSSGNTIYF	TGTGCCAGTGCCCCTGCTCCTAGCTCTGGAAACACCATATATTTT	TRBV9	TRBJ1-3	.	many
CATRPGTGEYEQYF	TGTGCCACCCGCCCCGGGACAGGGGAATACGAGCAGTACTTC	TRBV27	TRBJ2-7	TRBD1	.
CASSLTVSSYNSPLHF	TGTGCCAGCAGCTTGACAGTTAGCTCCTATAATTCACCCCTCCACTTT	TRBV5-8	TRBJ1-6	.	many
CASSLGSGGRGDTQYF	TGTGCCAGCAGTTTAGGTAGCGGGGGCAGGGGAGATACGCAGTATTTT	TRBV12-3/TRBV12-4	TRBJ2-3	TRBD2	many
CASSYSGNYGYTF	TGTGCCAGCAGTTACAGCGGAAACTATGGCTACACCTTC	TRBV6-2/TRBV6-3	TRBJ1-2	.	many
CASSLGGSADGYTF	TGCGCCAGCAGCTTGGGGGGGTCCGCGGACGGCTACACCTTC	TRBV5-1	TRBJ1-2	.	many
CASSQNDGEKLFF	TGTGCCAGCAGCCAAAACGACGGAGAAAAACTGTTTTTT	TRBV3-1	TRBJ1-4	.	few
CSARGETDQPQHF	TGCAGTGCTAGGGGCGAGACCGATCAGCCCCAGCATTTT	TRBV20-1	TRBJ1-5	.	many
CASSVTGGGNQPQHF	TGTGCCAGCAGTGTCACAGGGGGGGGCAATCAGCCCCAGCATTTT	TRBV2	TRBJ1-5	TRBD1	many
CASSLAPVQGFYEQYF	TGCGCCAGCAGCTTGGCCCCTGTACAGGGATTCTACGAGCAGTACTTC	TRBV5-1	TRBJ2-7	.	.
CASSWGLAYEQYF	TGTGCCAGCAGCTGGGGACTAGCTTACGAGCAGTACTTC	TRBV11-2	TRBJ2-7	TRBD2	.
CASSTQDRGGGYTF	TGTGCCAGCAGTACCCAGGACAGGGGCGGAGGCTACACCTTC	TRBV28	TRBJ1-2	TRBD1	many
CASSQDRAGGEKLFF	TGTGCCAGCAGCCAAGATAGGGCAGGGGGTGAAAAACTGTTTTTT	TRBV3-1	TRBJ1-4	TRBD1	many